This TCR beta chain emerged from a study of T cell responses to AZD1222 COVID-19 vaccine. Study-wide results and limits: Regions 160-218 and 743-854 dominated among vaccine-associated CD4 TCRs spanning spike. Spike-specific TCR breadth and depth both grew after two AZD1222 doses. At baseline, just a handful of AZD1222 recipients tested seropositive. In all cases, repertoires were sampled only after the peak T cell response.

V was pared by 3 bases and J by 0 bases, with 12 bases between. The CDR3 runs to 17 residues. Germline V lookup: CDR1 SGHVS, CDR2 FNYEAQ. This clone was detected once. What it recognizes is unknown. Sequenced by immunoSEQ multiplex PCR; TCRdb stores in-frame clones only, minus some. The sample has approximately 73,000 clones, about 84% seen once. This sequence was found in an adult in good health. V gene TRBV7-6 combines with J gene TRBJ2-6; maybe TRBD1 (6 bases). The sequencing here drew on peripheral blood, taken on day 0 of AZD1222 vaccination. The CDR3 region has the DNA TGTGCCAGCAGCTTGTGGCAGGGGCGCTCTGGGGCCAACGTCCTGACTTTC. Translated, it gives CASSLWQGRSGANVLTF.